This TCR beta chain was captured by sequencing in a study of blood T cell repertoires in COVID-19 (dated by TCRdb to about 2020). About the investigation overall: Collaborator samples came from the United States, Italy and Spain and covered acute and convalescent phases of COVID-19. A de-identified subject ID, COVID-19 status, age in years and sex were almost always included in the sample metadata. The samples were drawn from the first 160 participants of the ongoing ImmuneRACE study and from 1,254 subjects provided by 6 global collaborators. A freely available public database, intended as a resource for researchers studying the immune response to SARS-CoV-2, is where the repertoires were released. HLA class I and class II types, where available, came from metadata supplied by the sample provider rather than from assay-based typing. Deeply sampled blood TCRbeta repertoires from subjects exposed to, actively infected with, or recovered from COVID-19 were included in the dataset. The prospective study material was composed of cDNA or gDNA derived from T cells, B-cell-depleted T cells, or PBMCs.

Reading the germline V gene (reference sequence) gives CDR1 MNHEY and CDR2 SMNVEV. V was cut back by 5 bases and J by 10 bases, leaving a gap of 23 bases between them. Reading from cysteine to phenylalanine, the CDR3 counts 16 amino acids. Kept here is only the CDR3 DNA, which spans 48 bases and is read in frame from base 1. Collaborating institutions collected whole blood in K2EDTA tubes following their own protocols. For TCRbeta analysis, collaborator samples were shipped as frozen whole blood, as isolated PBMCs, or as DNA extracted from either sample type. General conclusions and limits of the study: How much clinical and demographic metadata was included differed by source and by participant, and the metadata was provided uncurated.

Turning to this clone: Its antigen is still unknown. No per-base quality is available; no much larger clone lies one base away.

TCRbeta CDR3 regions were amplified from genomic DNA by means of the immunoSEQ Assay, a bias-controlled multiplex PCR. The authors' analysis ran thus. Within the assay, amplification of reference gene primers was used to estimate how many nucleated cells each sample contained. To quantify the absolute abundance of each unique TCRbeta CDR3 rearrangement, sequence reads were collapsed and filtered. Productive Simpson clonality was computed per sample as the square root of Simpson's diversity index over productive rearrangements. TCRdb's version of the immuneACCESS table is confined to in-frame rearrangements and falls short of the full clone set. An unresolved V gene accounts for under half of the shortfall where checked; the remainder is of unknown origin. V, J and clone size were drawn from that table, and D and trimming were deduced from the DNA. The sample has about 300,000 clones on record, approximately 82% of them singletons. The biggest ten clones account for about 1.2% of the sample.

This TCR was sampled from a woman in her 50s with acute or convalescent COVID-19. The sequenced sample consisted of peripheral blood. The sequence joins TRBV27 to TRBJ1-4; TRBD1 is possibly the D segment (5 matching bases). The DNA is TGTGCCAGCAGTCCTGGCAGCGGGCAGGGATACGGAAAACTGTTTTTT. Translated, it gives CASSPGSGQGYGKLFF.